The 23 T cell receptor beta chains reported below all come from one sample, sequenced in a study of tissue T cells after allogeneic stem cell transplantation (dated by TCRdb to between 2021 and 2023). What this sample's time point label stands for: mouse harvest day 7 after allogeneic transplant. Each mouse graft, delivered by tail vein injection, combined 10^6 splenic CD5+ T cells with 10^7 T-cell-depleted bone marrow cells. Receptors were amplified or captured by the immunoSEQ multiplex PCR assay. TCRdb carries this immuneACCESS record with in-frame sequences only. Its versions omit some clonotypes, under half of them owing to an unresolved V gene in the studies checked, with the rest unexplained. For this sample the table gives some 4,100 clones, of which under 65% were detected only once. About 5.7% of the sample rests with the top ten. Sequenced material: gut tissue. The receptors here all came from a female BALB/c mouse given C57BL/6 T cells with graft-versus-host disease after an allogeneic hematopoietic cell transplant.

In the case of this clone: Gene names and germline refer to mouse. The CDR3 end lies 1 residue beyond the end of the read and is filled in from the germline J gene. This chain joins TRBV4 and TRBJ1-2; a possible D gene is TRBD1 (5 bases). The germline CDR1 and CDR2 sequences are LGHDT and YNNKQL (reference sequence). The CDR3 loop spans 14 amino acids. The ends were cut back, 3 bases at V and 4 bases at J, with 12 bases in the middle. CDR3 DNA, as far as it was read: TGTGCCAGCAGCTACGAGGGGCCGGGCTCCGACTACACC. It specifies CASSYEGPGSDYT. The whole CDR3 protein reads CASSYEGPGSDYTF.

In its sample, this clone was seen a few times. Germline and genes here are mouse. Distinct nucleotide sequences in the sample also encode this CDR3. The CDR3 spells CASRDRNTEVFF. The covered CDR3 bases are TGTGCCAGCAGAGACAGAAACACAGAAGTCTTC. The chain links TRBV26 to TRBJ1-1; tentative D call: TRBD1 (5 bases). The read stops 1 residue short of the end of the CDR3; the missing end is completed from the germline J gene. The CDR3 is 12 residues long. The germline V gene encodes CDR1 KGHPV and CDR2 FQNQEV (reference sequence). Trimming cost V 6 bases and J 1 base, with 6 bases left between them.

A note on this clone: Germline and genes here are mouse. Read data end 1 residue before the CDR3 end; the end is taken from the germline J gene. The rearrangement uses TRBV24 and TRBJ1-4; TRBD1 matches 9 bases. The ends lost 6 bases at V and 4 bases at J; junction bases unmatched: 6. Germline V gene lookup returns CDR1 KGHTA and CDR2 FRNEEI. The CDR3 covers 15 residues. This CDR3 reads CASSSGTGNNERLFF. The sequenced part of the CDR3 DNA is TGTGCCAGCAGCTCCGGGACAGGGAACAACGAAAGATTATTT.

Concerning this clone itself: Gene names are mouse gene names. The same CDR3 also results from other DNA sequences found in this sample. CDR3 bases read: TGCACCTGCAGTGCTGGTAGTCAAAACACCTTGTAC. Amino acid sequence: CTCSAGSQNTLY. The full-length CDR3 reads as CTCSAGSQNTLYF. This rearrangement joins TRBV1 to TRBJ2-4; D call uncertain. The CDR3 end is not reached by the read, which stops 1 residue before it; the germline J gene fills it in. Trimming pared 3 bases from V and 0 bases from J, leaving 4 bases between. From germline, CDR1 is NSQYPW and CDR2 LRSPGD (reference sequence). The CDR3 runs to 13 residues.

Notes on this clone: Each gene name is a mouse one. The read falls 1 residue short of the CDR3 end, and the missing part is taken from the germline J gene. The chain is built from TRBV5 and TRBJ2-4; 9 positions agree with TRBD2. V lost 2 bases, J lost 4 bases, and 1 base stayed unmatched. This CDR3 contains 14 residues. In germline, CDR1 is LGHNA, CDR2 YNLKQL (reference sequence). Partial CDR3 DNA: TGTGCCAGCAGCCAATACTGGGGGGAAAACACCTTGTAC. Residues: CASSQYWGENTLY. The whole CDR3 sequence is CASSQYWGENTLYF.

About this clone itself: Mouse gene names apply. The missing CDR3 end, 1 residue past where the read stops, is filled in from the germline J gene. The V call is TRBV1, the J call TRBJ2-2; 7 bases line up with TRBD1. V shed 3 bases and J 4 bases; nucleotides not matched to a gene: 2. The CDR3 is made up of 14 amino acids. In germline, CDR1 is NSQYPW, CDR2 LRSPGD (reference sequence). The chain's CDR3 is CTCSARDSTGQLYF. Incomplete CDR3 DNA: TGCACCTGCAGTGCCCGGGACAGCACCGGGCAGCTCTAC. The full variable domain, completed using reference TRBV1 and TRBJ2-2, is VTLLEQNPRWRLVPRGQAVNLRCILKNSQYPWMSWYQQDLQKQLQWLFTLRSPGDKEVKSLPGADYLATRVTDTELRLQVANMSQGRTLYCTCSARDSTGQLYFGEGSKLTVL.

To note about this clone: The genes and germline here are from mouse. The CDR3: CASSDWGQDTQYF. CDR3 bases read: TGTGCCAGCAGTGACTGGGGGCAAGACACCCAGTAC. This chain links TRBV13-1 with TRBJ2-5, with 7 bases that match TRBD2. The read ends 1 residue shy of where the CDR3 ends; the end is completed using the germline J gene. Per germline, CDR1 NSHNY and CDR2 SYGAGN. CDR3 length equals 13 residues. V lost 2 bases, J lost 3 bases, and 0 bases stayed unmatched.

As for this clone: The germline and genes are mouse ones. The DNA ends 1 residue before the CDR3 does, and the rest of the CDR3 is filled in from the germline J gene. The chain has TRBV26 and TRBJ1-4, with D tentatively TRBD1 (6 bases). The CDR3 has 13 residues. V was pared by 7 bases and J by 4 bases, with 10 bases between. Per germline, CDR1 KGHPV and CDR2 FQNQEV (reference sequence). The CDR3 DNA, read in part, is TGTGCCAGCACCGGGGGCGACAACGAAAGATTATTT. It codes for CASTGGDNERLF. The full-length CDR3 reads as CASTGGDNERLFF. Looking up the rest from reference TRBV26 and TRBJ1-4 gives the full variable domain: NSKVIQTPRYLVKGQGQKAKMRCIPEKGHPVVFWYQQNKNNEFKFLINFQNQEVLQQIDMTEKRFSAECPSNSPCSLEIQSSEAGDSALYLCASTGGDNERLFFGHGTKLSVL.

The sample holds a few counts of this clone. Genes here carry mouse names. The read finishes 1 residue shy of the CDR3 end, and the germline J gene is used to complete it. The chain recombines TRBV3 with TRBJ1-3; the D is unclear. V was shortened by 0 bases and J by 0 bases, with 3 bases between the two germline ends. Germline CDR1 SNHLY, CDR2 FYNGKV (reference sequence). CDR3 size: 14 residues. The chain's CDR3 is CASSLAVSGNTLYF. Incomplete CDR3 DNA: TGTGCCAGCAGCTTAGCAGTTTCTGGAAATACGCTCTAT. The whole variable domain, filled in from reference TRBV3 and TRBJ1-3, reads GPKVLQIPSHQIIDMGQMVTLNCDPVSNHLYFYWYKQILGQQMEFLVNFYNGKVMEKSKLFKDQFSVERPDGSYFTLKIQPTALEDSAVYFCASSLAVSGNTLYFGEGSRLIVV.

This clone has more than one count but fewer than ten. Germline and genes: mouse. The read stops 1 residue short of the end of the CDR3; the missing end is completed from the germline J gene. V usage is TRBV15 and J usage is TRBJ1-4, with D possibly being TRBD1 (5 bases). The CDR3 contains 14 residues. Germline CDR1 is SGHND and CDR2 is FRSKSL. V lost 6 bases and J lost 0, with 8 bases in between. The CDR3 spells CASSRGVSNERLFF. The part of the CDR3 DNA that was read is TGTGCCAGCAGCCGGGGGGTTTCCAACGAAAGATTATTT.

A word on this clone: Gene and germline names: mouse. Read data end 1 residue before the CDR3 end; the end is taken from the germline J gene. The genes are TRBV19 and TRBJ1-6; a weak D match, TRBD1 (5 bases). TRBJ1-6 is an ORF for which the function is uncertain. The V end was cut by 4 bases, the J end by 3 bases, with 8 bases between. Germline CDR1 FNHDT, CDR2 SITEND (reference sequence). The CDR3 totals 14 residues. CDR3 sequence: CASSRTNYNSPLYF. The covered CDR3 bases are TGTGCCAGCAGTCGGACAAACTATAATTCGCCCCTCTAC.

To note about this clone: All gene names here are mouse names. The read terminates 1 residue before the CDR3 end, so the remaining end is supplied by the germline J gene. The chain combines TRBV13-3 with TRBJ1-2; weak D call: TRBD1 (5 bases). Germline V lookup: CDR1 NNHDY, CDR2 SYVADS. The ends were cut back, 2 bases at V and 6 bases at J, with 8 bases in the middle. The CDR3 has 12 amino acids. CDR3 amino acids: CASSDGGPDYTF. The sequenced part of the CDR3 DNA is TGTGCCAGCAGTGACGGGGGTCCCGACTACACC.

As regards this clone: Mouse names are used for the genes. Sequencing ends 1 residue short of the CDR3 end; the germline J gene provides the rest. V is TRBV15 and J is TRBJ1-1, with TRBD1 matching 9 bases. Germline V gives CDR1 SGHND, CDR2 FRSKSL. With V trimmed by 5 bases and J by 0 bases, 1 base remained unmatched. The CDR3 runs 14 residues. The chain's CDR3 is CASSRQGANTEVFF. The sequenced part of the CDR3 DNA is TGTGCCAGCAGTCGACAGGGGGCAAACACAGAAGTCTTC.

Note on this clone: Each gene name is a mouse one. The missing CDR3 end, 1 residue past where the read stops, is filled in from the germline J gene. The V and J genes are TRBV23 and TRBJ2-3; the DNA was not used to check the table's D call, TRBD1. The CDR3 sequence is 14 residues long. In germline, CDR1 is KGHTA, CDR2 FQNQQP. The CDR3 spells CSSSQTGSAETLYF. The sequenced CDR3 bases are TGCTCCAGCAGCCAGACAGGGAGTGCAGAAACGCTGTAT. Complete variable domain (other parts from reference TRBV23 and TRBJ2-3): DAAVTQKPRYLIKMKGQEAEMKCIPEKGHTAVFWYQQKQSKELKFLIYFQNQQPLDQIDMVKERFSAVCPSSSLCSLGIRTCEAEDSALYLCSSSQTGSAETLYFGSGTRLTVL.

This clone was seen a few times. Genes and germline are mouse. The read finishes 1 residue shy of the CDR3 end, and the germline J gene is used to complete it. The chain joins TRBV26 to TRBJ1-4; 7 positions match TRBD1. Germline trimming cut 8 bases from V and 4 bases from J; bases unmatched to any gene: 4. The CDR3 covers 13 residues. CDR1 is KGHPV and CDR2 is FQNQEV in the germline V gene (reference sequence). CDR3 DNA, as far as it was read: TGTGCCAGCGGCCGGGACAGCAACGAAAGATTATTT. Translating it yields CASGRDSNERLF. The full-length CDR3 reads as CASGRDSNERLFF.

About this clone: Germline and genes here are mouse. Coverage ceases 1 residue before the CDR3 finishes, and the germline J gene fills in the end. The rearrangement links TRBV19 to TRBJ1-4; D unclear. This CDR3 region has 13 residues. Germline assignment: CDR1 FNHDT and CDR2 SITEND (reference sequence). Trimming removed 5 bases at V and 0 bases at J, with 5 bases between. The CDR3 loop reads CASREISNERLFF. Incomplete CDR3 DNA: TGTGCCAGCAGAGAAATTTCCAACGAAAGATTATTT.

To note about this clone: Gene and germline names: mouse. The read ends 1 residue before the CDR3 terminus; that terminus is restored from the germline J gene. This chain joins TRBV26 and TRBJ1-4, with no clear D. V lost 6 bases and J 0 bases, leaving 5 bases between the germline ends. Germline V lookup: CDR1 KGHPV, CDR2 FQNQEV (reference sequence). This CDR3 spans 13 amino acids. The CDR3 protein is CASRQVSNERLFF. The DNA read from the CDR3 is TGTGCCAGCAGGCAGGTTTCCAACGAAAGATTATTT.

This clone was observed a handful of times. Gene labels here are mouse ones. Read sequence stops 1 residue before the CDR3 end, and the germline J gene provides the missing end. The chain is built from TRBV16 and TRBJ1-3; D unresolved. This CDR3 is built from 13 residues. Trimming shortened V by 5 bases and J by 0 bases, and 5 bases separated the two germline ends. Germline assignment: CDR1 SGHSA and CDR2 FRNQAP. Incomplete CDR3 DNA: TGTGCAAGCAGCCCCAATTCTGGAAATACGCTCTAT. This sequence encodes CASSPNSGNTLY. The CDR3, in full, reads CASSPNSGNTLYF.

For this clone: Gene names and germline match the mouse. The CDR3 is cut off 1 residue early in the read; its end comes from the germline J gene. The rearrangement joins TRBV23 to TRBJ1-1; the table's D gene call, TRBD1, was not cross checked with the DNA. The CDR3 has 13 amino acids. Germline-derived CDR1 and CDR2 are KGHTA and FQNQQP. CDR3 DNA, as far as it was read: TGCTCCAGCAGTCCGACACAAAACACAGAAGTCTTC. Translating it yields CSSSPTQNTEVF. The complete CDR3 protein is CSSSPTQNTEVFF.

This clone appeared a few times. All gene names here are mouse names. The sequenced CDR3 bases are TGTGCCAGCAGCTTAGCACAGGGGAACAACCAGGCTCCGCTT. This codes for CASSLAQGNNQAPL. The entire CDR3 protein reads CASSLAQGNNQAPLF. The chain couples TRBV3 to TRBJ1-5; 7 nucleotides agree with TRBD1. The read terminates 1 residue before the CDR3 end, so the remaining end is supplied by the germline J gene. V was clipped by 0 bases and J by 1 base; unmatched bases: 0. CDR1 is SNHLY and CDR2 is FYNGKV in the germline V gene (reference sequence). The CDR3 loop spans 15 amino acids.

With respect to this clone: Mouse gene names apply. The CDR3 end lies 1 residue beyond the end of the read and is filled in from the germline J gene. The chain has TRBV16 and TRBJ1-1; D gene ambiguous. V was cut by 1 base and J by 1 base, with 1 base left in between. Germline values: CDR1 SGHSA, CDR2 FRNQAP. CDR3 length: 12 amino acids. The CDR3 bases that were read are TGTGCAAGCAGCTTAGGGAACACAGAAGTCTTC. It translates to CASSLGNTEVF. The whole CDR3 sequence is CASSLGNTEVFF.

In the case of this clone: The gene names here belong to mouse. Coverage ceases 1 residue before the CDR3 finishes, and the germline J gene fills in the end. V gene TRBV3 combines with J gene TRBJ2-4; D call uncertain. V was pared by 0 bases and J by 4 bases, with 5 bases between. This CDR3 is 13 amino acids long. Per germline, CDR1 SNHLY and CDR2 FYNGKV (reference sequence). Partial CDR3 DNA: TGTGCCAGCAGCTTAGCGGGGAAAAACACCTTGTAC. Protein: CASSLAGKNTLY. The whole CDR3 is CASSLAGKNTLYF.

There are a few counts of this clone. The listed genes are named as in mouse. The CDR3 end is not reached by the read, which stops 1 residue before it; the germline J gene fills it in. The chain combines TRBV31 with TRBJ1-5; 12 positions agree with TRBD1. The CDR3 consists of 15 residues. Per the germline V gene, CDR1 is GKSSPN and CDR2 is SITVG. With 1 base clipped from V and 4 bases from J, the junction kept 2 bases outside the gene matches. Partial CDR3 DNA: TGTGCCTGGAGTCGGGACAGGGGGCGGAACCAGGCTCCGCTT. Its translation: CAWSRDRGRNQAPL. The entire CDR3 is CAWSRDRGRNQAPLF.